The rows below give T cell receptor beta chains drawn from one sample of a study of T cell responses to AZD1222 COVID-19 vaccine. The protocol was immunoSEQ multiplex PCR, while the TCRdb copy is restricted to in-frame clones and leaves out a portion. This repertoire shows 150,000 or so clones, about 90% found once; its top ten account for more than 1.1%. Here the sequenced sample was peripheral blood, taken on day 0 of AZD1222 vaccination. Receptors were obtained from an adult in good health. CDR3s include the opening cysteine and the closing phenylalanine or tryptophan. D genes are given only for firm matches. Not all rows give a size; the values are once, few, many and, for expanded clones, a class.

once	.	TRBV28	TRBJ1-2	TGTGCCAGCAGGGGGGGCGCGGGTTCAAATGGCTACACCTTC	CASRGGAGSNGYTF
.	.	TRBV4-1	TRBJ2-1	TGCGCCAGCAGCCAAGATGGGATATCGCGGGAGCAGTTCTTC	CASSQDGISREQFF
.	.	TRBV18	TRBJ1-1	TGTGCCAGCTCACCACCTAGGCTCCGGGATTTGACTGAAGCTTTCTTT	CASSPPRLRDLTEAFF
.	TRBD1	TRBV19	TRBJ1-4	TGTGCCAGTAGTATCAGGACAGGCCTTAATGAAAAACTGTTTTTT	CASSIRTGLNEKLFF
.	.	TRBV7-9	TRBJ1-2	TGTGCCAGCAGCTCAGACCTGGGAAACTATGGCTACACCTTC	CASSSDLGNYGYTF
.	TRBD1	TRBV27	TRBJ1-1	TGTGCCAGCAAGTTAAGACAGGGGGGTACTGAAGCTTTCTTT	CASKLRQGGTEAFF
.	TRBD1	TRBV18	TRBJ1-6	TGTGCCAGCTCAACACAGGGGGGTAATTCACCCCTCCACTTT	CASSTQGGNSPLHF
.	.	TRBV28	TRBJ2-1	TGTGCCAGCAGTACTAGCCGTGATTTCACGTTCTTC	CASSTSRDFTFF
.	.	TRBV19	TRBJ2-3	TGTGCCAGTACCCCCTCAGGGGTCACAGATACGCAGTATTTT	CASTPSGVTDTQYF
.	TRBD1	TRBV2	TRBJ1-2	TGTGCCAGCAGGGCACGACAGGGGGACGGCTACACCTTC	CASRARQGDGYTF
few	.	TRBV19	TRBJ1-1	TGTGCCAGTAGTATTGGGGATATGATTACTGAAGCTTTCTTT	CASSIGDMITEAFF
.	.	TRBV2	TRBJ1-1	TGTGCCAGCAACTGGTTTGTGAACACTGAAGCTTTCTTT	CASNWFVNTEAFF
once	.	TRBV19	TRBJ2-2	TGTGCCAGTAGCCCTGCCCCGGGCCACCGAACCGGGGAGCTGTTTTTT	CASSPAPGHRTGELFF
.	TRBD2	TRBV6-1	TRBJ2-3	TGTGCCAGCAGTGAATGGGCTAGCGGGGGGGGCACAGATACGCAGTATTTT	CASSEWASGGGTDTQYF
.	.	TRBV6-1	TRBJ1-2	TGTGCCAGCAGTGAAGACGGGAACTATGGCTACACCTTC	CASSEDGNYGYTF
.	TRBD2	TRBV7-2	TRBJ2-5	TGTGCCAGCAGCCCCCGACTAGCGGGAGGGGCGTCCCAAGAGACCCAGTACTTC	CASSPRLAGGASQETQYF
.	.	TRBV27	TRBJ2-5	TGTGCCAGCAGTTTAGCGGGACGCCAATCGACCCAGTACTTC	CASSLAGRQSTQYF
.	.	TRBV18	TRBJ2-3	TGTGCCAGCTCACCACCTAAGGGGACCAGCACAGATACGCAGTATTTT	CASSPPKGTSTDTQYF
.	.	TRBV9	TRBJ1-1	TGTGCCAGCAGCGTAGCGATGGACACTGAAGCTTTCTTT	CASSVAMDTEAFF
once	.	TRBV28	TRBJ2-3	TGTGCCAGCAGTCCCCCGGGGGCAAAAGATACGCAGTATTTT	CASSPPGAKDTQYF
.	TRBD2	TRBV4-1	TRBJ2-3	TGCGCCAGCAGCCAAGGACTAGCGGGAGGATTGAGAGATACGCAGTATTTT	CASSQGLAGGLRDTQYF
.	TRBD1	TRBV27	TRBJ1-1	TGTGCCAGCCGGACAGGGGGCGACACTGAAGCTTTCTTT	CASRTGGDTEAFF